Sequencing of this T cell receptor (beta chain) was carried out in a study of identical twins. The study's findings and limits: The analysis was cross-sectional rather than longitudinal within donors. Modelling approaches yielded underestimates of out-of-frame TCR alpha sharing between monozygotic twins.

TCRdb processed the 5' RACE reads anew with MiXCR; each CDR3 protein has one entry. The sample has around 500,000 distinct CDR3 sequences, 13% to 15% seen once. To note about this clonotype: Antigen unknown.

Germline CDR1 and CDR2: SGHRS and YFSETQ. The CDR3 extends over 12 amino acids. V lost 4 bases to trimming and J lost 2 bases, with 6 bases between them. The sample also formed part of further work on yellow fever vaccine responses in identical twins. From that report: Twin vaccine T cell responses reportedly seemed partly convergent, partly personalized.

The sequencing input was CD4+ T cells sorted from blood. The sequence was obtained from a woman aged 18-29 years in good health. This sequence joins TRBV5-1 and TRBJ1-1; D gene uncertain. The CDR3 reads CASSAENTEAFF. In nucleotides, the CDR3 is TGCGCCAGCAGCGCTGAAAACACTGAAGCTTTCTTT.